This record concerns one TCR beta chain sequence. Other DNA sequences in the sample encode the same CDR3. This sample was included in a study of shared clonotypes between healthy human individuals. The CDR3 length is 14 residues. The V gene lost 0 bases and the J gene lost 4 bases, with 10 bases spanning the gap. Per germline, CDR1 MNHEY and CDR2 SMNVEV (reference sequence). The method was immunoSEQ multiplex PCR; TCRdb's version includes in-frame clones alone and lacks a portion of them. The sample shows some 690,000 clones, 90% of them seen only once. The gene calls are TRBV27 and TRBJ2-7; D gene unclear. Sequences were obtained from memory CD8+ T cells from PBMCs. Subset reported: CD45RO+ cells pooled with CCR7-negative TemRA cells. The TCR originated in a man younger than 35 in good health. Some clones in this sample may be carry-over from other donors' samples. CDR3 sequence reads: CASSLSANSYEQYF. The CDR3 region has the DNA TGTGCCAGCAGTTTATCAGCCAACTCTTACGAGCAGTACTTC.